This TCR beta chain was captured by sequencing in a study of blood T cells in healthy people across ages. The CDR3 has 12 amino acids. Germline CDR1 reads SQVTM; CDR2 reads ANQGSEA. Trimming cost V 4 bases and J 13 bases, with 17 bases left between them. Primed by a sample-barcoded 5' primer and a J-beta primer mix, a second PCR proceeded for 7 to 11 cycles. TCRdb fed the 5' RACE reads into MiXCR, producing one record per CDR3 protein. The sample yields 800,000 to 1,000,000 distinct CDR3 sequences, around 46% seen once. The sequencing input was blood. The origin of this receptor is a man aged 25 to 40 in good health. V is TRBV29-1 and J is TRBJ2-1; D is possibly TRBD1 or TRBD2 (5 bases each). The CDR3 DNA reads as TGCAGCGTTGGGCAGGCCAGGGAGACCCAGTTCTTC. Amino acids: CSVGQARETQFF.